These T cell receptor beta chains were read from a single sample in a study of radiotherapy plus CTLA-4 blockade in lung cancer. Produced via immunoSEQ multiplex PCR; TCRdb's table is partial and in-frame only. The sample lists over 95,000 clones, approximately 75% occurring once. The sample consisted of peripheral blood, taken from a patient treated with radiotherapy plus ipilimumab. The receptors were gathered from a human donor with non-small cell lung cancer who had a partial response to radiotherapy plus ipilimumab. Some clones in this sample may be carry-over from other donors' samples. Both conserved end residues are part of each CDR3. Fields, in order: D gene, J gene, clone size, V gene, CDR3 protein, CDR3 DNA. D genes are given only for firm matches. Clone size appears in some rows only: once, few, many, or a class for an expanded clone.

-	TRBJ2-3	-	TRBV4-2	CASSQAEDYLADTQYF	TGTGCCAGCAGCCAAGCGGAGGACTACCTGGCAGATACGCAGTATTTT
-	TRBJ1-1	once	TRBV5-6	CASSSGDGWTEAFF	TGTGCCAGCAGCAGCGGGGACGGTTGGACCGAAGCTTTCTTT
TRBD2	TRBJ2-5	-	TRBV9	CASSVLPSGGAGAQETQYF	TGTGCCAGCAGCGTACTTCCCAGCGGGGGGGCCGGTGCCCAAGAGACCCAGTACTTC
-	TRBJ1-1	few	TRBV7-9	CASSLYRDTEAFF	TGTGCCAGCAGCTTATACCGAGACACTGAAGCTTTCTTT
-	TRBJ2-1	once	TRBV7-2	CASSSAPTWSSYNEQFF	TGTGCCAGCAGCTCAGCACCTACATGGAGCTCCTACAATGAGCAGTTCTTC
-	TRBJ2-7	-	TRBV11-3	CASSLATDLYEQYF	TGTGCCAGCAGCTTAGCAACAGACCTCTACGAGCAGTACTTC
TRBD1	TRBJ2-7	few	TRBV9	CASIMDRGASDSYEQYF	TGTGCCAGCATTATGGACAGGGGAGCTTCGGACTCCTACGAGCAGTACTTC
-	TRBJ1-1	-	TRBV30	CAWSKKTGLGTEAFF	TGTGCCTGGAGTAAAAAGACAGGACTAGGCACTGAAGCTTTCTTT
TRBD1	TRBJ1-5	-	TRBV11-2	CASSLTGSSGQGSRQPQHF	TGTGCCAGCAGCTTAACGGGCTCCTCCGGACAGGGTTCCCGGCAGCCCCAGCATTTT
-	TRBJ2-7	-	TRBV19	CASSIGQSRSYEQYF	TGTGCCAGTAGTATAGGGCAGTCCCGCTCCTACGAGCAGTACTTC
TRBD1	TRBJ1-1	-	TRBV5-8	CASSLYFAGGASEAFF	TGTGCCAGCAGCTTGTATTTTGCAGGGGGCGCGTCTGAAGCTTTCTTT
TRBD2	TRBJ2-3	-	TRBV29-1	CSVERTSGRGGATDTQYF	TGCAGCGTGGAACGGACTAGCGGGAGGGGGGGGGCAACAGATACGCAGTATTTT
-	TRBJ1-5	-	TRBV2	CASSRRTSDQPQHF	TGTGCCAGCAGTCGAAGGACATCAGATCAGCCCCAGCATTTT
-	TRBJ2-2	-	TRBV29-1	CSVEDLIANTGELFF	TGCAGCGTTGAAGATCTAATAGCCAACACCGGGGAGCTGTTTTTT
TRBD2	TRBJ2-3	once	TRBV7-2	CASSVASGSNQDTQYF	TGTGCCAGCAGCGTCGCTAGCGGGAGCAACCAAGATACGCAGTATTTT
TRBD2	TRBJ2-2	-	TRBV7-2	CASSLEASGGARELFF	TGTGCCAGCAGCTTAGAGGCTAGCGGGGGGGCCAGGGAGCTGTTTTTT
-	TRBJ2-1	-	TRBV19	CASSSYRSSPDNEQFF	TGTGCCAGTAGTAGTTACCGCTCGAGTCCCGACAATGAGCAGTTCTTC
-	TRBJ1-1	-	TRBV7-2	CASSQKNEAFF	TGTGCCAGCAGTCAGAAGAATGAAGCTTTCTTT
-	TRBJ1-3	-	TRBV15	CATSREVGTSGNTIYF	TGTGCCACCAGCAGAGAGGTTGGCACCTCTGGAAACACCATATATTTT
-	TRBJ2-7	few	TRBV6-5	CASSYSEGRDEQYF	TGTGCCAGCAGTTACTCGGAGGGGCGCGACGAGCAGTACTTC
TRBD1	TRBJ1-4	-	TRBV5-1	CASSLVPQGSGEKLFF	TGCGCCAGCAGCTTGGTCCCACAGGGGTCGGGGGAAAAACTGTTTTTT
-	TRBJ2-7	-	TRBV30	CAWSVHGDTYEQYF	TGTGCCTGGAGTGTACACGGGGATACCTACGAGCAGTACTTC
-	TRBJ1-2	-	TRBV5-1	CASSIEGQLPNGYTF	TGCGCCAGCAGTATAGAAGGACAGCTACCAAATGGCTACACCTTC